Listed here is a single T cell receptor beta chain. This CDR3 has 14 amino acids. The germline gives CDR1 SGHNT, CDR2 YYREEE (reference sequence). Between the trimmed V and J ends, which lost 4 bases and 0 bases, there was a span of 11 bases. This record belongs to a study of blood T cell repertoires in COVID-19. TCRdb keeps only in-frame clones here, not all; method: immunoSEQ multiplex PCR. Found here are around 46,000 clones, around 86% of them singletons; the top ten hold 3% to 3.5%. Participants' reported clinical history set cohort assignment. Recovered status applied to Cohort 3 donors who had two consecutive negative PCRs. It also applied to those with clearance or with symptom resolution.

The sequencing input was PBMCs or T cells enriched from blood (not recorded which). The clonotype originates from a woman in her forties or fifties who had recovered from COVID-19. The V gene is TRBV5-4, the J gene TRBJ2-7; D not certain. CDR3 protein: CASSMGSSSYEQYF. The CDR3 bases are TGTGCCAGCAGCATGGGGTCTAGCTCCTACGAGCAGTACTTC.